Presented here are 24 T cell receptor beta chains from one specimen sequenced in a study of molecular identifiers for immune sequencing clone quantification. Each CDR3 protein gets one entry after TCRdb re-called the PCR reads with MiXCR. The data hold about 510,000 distinct CDR3 sequences, with about 25% observed a single time. Input material: naive CD8+ T cells from blood, with Jurkat cell RNA spiked in. The subset is: FACS-sorted CD8+CD4-CCR7+CD45RA+ naive T cells. These receptors were collected from a human donor in good health. Some libraries in this study had Jurkat cell RNA spiked in.

This clonotype occurred a few times. The chain combines TRBV20-1 with TRBJ2-7; 8 nucleotides match TRBD2. Germline V gene sequence: CDR1 DFQATT, CDR2 SNEGSKA (reference sequence). J gave up 3 bases and V 1 base, and 5 bases lay outside the gene matches. This CDR3 contains 14 residues. CDR3 in DNA: TGCAGTGCTAGAGGACTAGCGAATTTCTACGAGCAGTACTTC. Amino acids: CSARGLANFYEQYF.

This chain links TRBV28 with TRBJ2-2; no clear D. This CDR3 region has 14 residues. The germline V gene has CDR1 MDHEN and CDR2 SYDVKM. The V gene lost 6 bases and the J gene lost 5 bases, with 13 bases spanning the gap. CDR3 sequence reads: CASSKGRRTGELFF. The CDR3 region has the DNA TGTGCCAGCAGCAAGGGTCGGCGGACCGGGGAGCTGTTTTTT.

This clonotype was seen repeatedly, ten times or more. This rearrangement joins TRBV25-1 to TRBJ2-5; TRBD1 might be the D (5 bases). The CDR3 is made up of 15 amino acids. V gave up 6 bases and J gave up 1 base, with 15 bases separating them. Germline CDR1 MGHDK, CDR2 SYGVNS. CDR3 protein: CASSPPPGAQETQYF. The CDR3 DNA sequence: TGTGCCAGCAGCCCCCCTCCTGGGGCCCAAGAGACCCAGTACTTC. The full variable domain, in which reference TRBV25-1 and TRBJ2-5 provide the parts outside the CDR3, is EADIYQTPRYLVIGTGKKITLECSQTMGHDKMYWYQQDPGMELHLIHYSYGVNSTEKGDLSSESTVSRIRTEHFPLTLESARPSHTSQYLCASSPPPGAQETQYFGPGTRLLVL.

The rearrangement uses TRBV20-1 and TRBJ2-7, with a weak D call TRBD1 (6 bases). Trimming removed 8 bases from V and 4 bases from J, with 27 bases in between. This CDR3 is 16 amino acids long. Germline CDR1 reads DFQATT; CDR2 reads SNEGSKA (reference sequence). DNA of the CDR3: TGCAGTTCATATCACCACCAAGGGGGTAAACCGTACGAGCAGTACTTC. Amino acids: CSSYHHQGGKPYEQYF.

In this sample, this clonotype turned up a few times. The CDR3 loop is CASSIALGLAGNQPQHF. In DNA form, the CDR3 reads TGTGCCAGTAGTATAGCCCTTGGCCTGGCGGGGAATCAGCCCCAGCATTTT. The V gene is TRBV19, the J gene TRBJ1-5; D uncertain. The germline V and J ends were trimmed by 1 base and 4 bases, with 17 bases remaining between them. This CDR3 comprises 17 residues. The germline CDR1 and CDR2 sequences are LNHDA and SQIVND (reference sequence).

This clonotype was counted at least ten times. The chain links TRBV7-2 to TRBJ2-3, with 13 bases matching TRBD2. Germline V gives CDR1 SGHTA, CDR2 FQGNSA. V was pared by 5 bases and J by 4 bases, with 12 bases of the junction left unmatched. The CDR3 length is 18 residues. The CDR3 nucleotides read TGTGCCAGCAGCCAAGGGACTAGCGGGAATCTGGGGGCAGATACGCAGTATTTT. Translated, it gives CASSQGTSGNLGADTQYF.

This clonotype has a handful of counts. J is TRBJ2-7 and V is TRBV10-2; tentatively, D is TRBD1 (6 bases). Germline lookup yields CDR1 WSHSY and CDR2 SAAADI. The V gene lost 4 bases and the J gene lost 6 bases, with 16 bases spanning the gap. The CDR3 totals 14 residues. CDR3 in amino acids: CASSAVTGPPEQYF. Here the CDR3 DNA reads TGCGCCAGCAGTGCCGTGACAGGACCCCCCGAGCAGTACTTC.

This sequence joins TRBV28 and TRBJ2-1; tentatively, D is TRBD1 (7 bases). The V gene's germline CDR1 is MDHEN and CDR2 SYDVKM. The V gene lost 8 bases and the J gene lost 7 bases, with 21 bases spanning the gap. The CDR3 is 15 residues long. The CDR3 region has the DNA TGTGCCAGCTTTGGCCATAACTCAGGGGGGAATGAGCAGTTCTTC. This codes for CASFGHNSGGNEQFF.

To note about this clonotype: In this CDR3 the conserved last residue, phenylalanine or tryptophan, is missing, so a read error is likely. This chain links TRBV6-5 with TRBJ2-3, with TRBD2 as a possible D gene (5 bases). CDR1 and CDR2 (germline): MNHEY, SVGAGI. CDR3 size: 15 residues. V was shortened by 6 bases and J by 3 bases, with 16 bases between the two germline ends. The CDR3 region has the DNA TGTGCCAGCAGCTCGAGCGGATCCGGGACAGATACGCAGTATGTT. This gives the protein CASSSSGSGTDTQYV.

The sample holds a few counts of this clonotype. The genes are TRBV13 and TRBJ2-2; 11 bases are shared with TRBD2. CDR1 and CDR2 (germline): PRHDT, FYEKMQ (reference sequence). This CDR3 is built from 18 residues. Trimming cost V 0 bases and J 5 bases; bases outside gene matches: 8. The CDR3 nucleotides read TGTGCCAGCAGCTTAGGCCTAGCGGGAGGCGGTTTGACCGGGGAGCTGTTTTTT. It codes for CASSLGLAGGGLTGELFF.

This clonotype was seen only a few times. This CDR3 reads CASSPPPGGLGDTQYF. In DNA form, the CDR3 reads TGTGCCAGCTCACCACCGCCGGGGGGGCTGGGAGATACGCAGTATTTT. The V and J genes are TRBV18 and TRBJ2-3; 8 bases match TRBD2. Trimming removed 0 bases from V and 5 bases from J; junction bases left unmatched: 7. The CDR3 extends over 16 amino acids. Per germline, CDR1 KGHSH and CDR2 LQKENI.

This clonotype was recorded at least ten times. This rearrangement joins TRBV29-1 to TRBJ2-5; TRBD2 agrees at 7 bases. The ends lost 7 bases at V and 2 bases at J; junction bases unmatched: 7. The germline gives CDR1 SQVTM, CDR2 ANQGSEA. The CDR3 totals 13 residues. The DNA of the CDR3 is TGCAGCGGAAGGACTAGAGGGCAAGAGACCCAGTACTTC. This gives the protein CSGRTRGQETQYF.

The rearrangement uses TRBV20-1 and TRBJ2-5; 7 bases match TRBD1. This CDR3 has 15 residues. CDR1 DFQATT and CDR2 SNEGSKA come from the germline V gene (reference sequence). With 5 bases clipped from V and 2 bases from J, the junction kept 11 bases outside the gene matches. CDR3 residues: CSASPSGQLQETQYF. CDR3 in DNA: TGCAGTGCTTCCCCATCGGGACAGTTACAAGAGACCCAGTACTTC.

The chain joins TRBV30 to TRBJ2-7, with 7 bases identical to TRBD1. The V gene's germline CDR1 is GTSNPN and CDR2 SVGIG (reference sequence). Trimming took 2 bases from V and 3 from J; bases not matched to a gene: 10. The CDR3 is 15 residues long. As DNA, the CDR3 is TGTGCCTGGAGTTACTCAATCCGGGACAGCTACGAGCAGTACTTC. This codes for CAWSYSIRDSYEQYF.

The CDR3 reads CASSQDRNSRRTTYNEQFF. In nucleotides, the CDR3 is TGCGCCAGCAGCCAAGACAGAAATAGTCGGCGAACGACCTACAATGAGCAGTTCTTC. The chain carries TRBV4-3 and TRBJ2-1; D is unresolved. Germline V CDR1 and CDR2: LGHNA, YSLEER. V dropped 0 bases and J dropped 2 bases, with 20 bases sitting between them. This CDR3 is 19 amino acids long.

This clonotype was detected many times. The rearrangement joins TRBV7-2 to TRBJ2-7; no reliable D call. The CDR3 runs to 14 residues. Germline lookup yields CDR1 SGHTA and CDR2 FQGNSA. Trimming took 6 bases from V and 3 from J, leaving 15 bases between them. The CDR3 is CASSPYGGSYEQYF. CDR3 bases: TGTGCCAGCAGTCCCTACGGCGGTAGCTACGAGCAGTACTTC.

This clonotype was counted many times. The CDR3 reads CASSLTDRVNTEAFF. As DNA, the CDR3 is TGTGCCAGCAGTTTAACGGACAGGGTGAACACTGAAGCTTTCTTT. The chain links TRBV12-3 or TRBV12-4 to TRBJ1-1; 8 bases are a match to TRBD1. The trim removed 2 bases at V and 0 bases at J, leaving 2 bases unmatched. This CDR3 is 15 amino acids long.

Details on this clonotype: The junction shows a germline mismatch at one end, possibly a read error. The V and J genes are TRBV7-2 and TRBJ2-3, with 8 bases aligning to TRBD2. This CDR3 contains 17 residues. Germline V gene lookup returns CDR1 SGHTA and CDR2 FQGNSA. The CDR3 nucleotides are TGTGCCAGCAGCGCGCGGGGGGCGGGGGGCCGCACAGCTACGCAGTATTTT. This codes for CASSARGAGGRTATQYF. Looking up the rest from reference TRBV7-2 and TRBJ2-3 gives the full variable domain: GAGVSQSPSNKVTEKGKDVELRCDPISGHTALYWYRQSLGQGLEFLIYFQGNSAPDKSGLPSDRFSAERTGGSVSTLTIQRTQQEDSAVYLCASSARGAGGRTATQYFGPGTRLTVL.

This clonotype was found many times. The rearrangement joins TRBV5-1 to TRBJ2-6, with a possible D match to TRBD1 (6 bases). The germline V gene encodes CDR1 SGHRS and CDR2 YFSETQ. This CDR3 is 16 amino acids long. Between the trimmed V and J ends, which lost 2 bases and 0 bases, there was a span of 9 bases. The CDR3 reads CASSLQGPSGANVLTF. In DNA, the CDR3 is TGCGCCAGCAGCTTACAGGGCCCCTCTGGGGCCAACGTCCTGACTTTC.

This clonotype has more than one count but fewer than ten. V is TRBV12-3 or TRBV12-4 and J is TRBJ2-4, with D perhaps matching TRBD2 (7 bases). The CDR3 is 14 amino acids. Between the trimmed V and J ends, which lost 7 bases and 8 bases, there was a span of 18 bases. The CDR3 DNA sequence: TGTGCCAGCACTCACAGGGAGGGCTACGACATTCAGTACTTC. Amino acids: CASTHREGYDIQYF.

This clonotype showed up just a few times. The chain joins TRBV13 to TRBJ2-5; 11 bases fit TRBD1. Germline V gene lookup returns CDR1 PRHDT and CDR2 FYEKMQ (reference sequence). There are 15 residues in the CDR3. V lost 5 bases and J lost 7; bases outside the gene matches: 9. The chain's CDR3 is CASSGAGTGGWTQYF. The CDR3 nucleotides are TGTGCCAGCAGCGGCGCCGGGACAGGGGGATGGACCCAGTACTTC.

This clonotype was seen only a few times. V and J are TRBV6-5 and TRBJ2-1, with D hard to call. V was shortened by 2 bases and J by 5 bases, with 7 bases between the two germline ends. The germline CDR1 and CDR2 sequences are MNHEY and SVGAGI. This CDR3 is built from 13 residues. This chain's CDR3 is CASSYLGNNEQFF. CDR3 nucleotide sequence: TGTGCCAGCAGTTACCTAGGGAACAATGAGCAGTTCTTC.

This chain connects TRBV24-1 to TRBJ2-1; D gene unclear. Trimming took off 4 bases at V and 12 bases at J, with 12 bases between the two ends. CDR1 and CDR2 from the germline V gene are KGHDR and SFDVKD. CDR3 length: 12 amino acids. The CDR3 spells CATSDGGGWQFF. The CDR3 nucleotides read TGTGCCACCAGTGACGGTGGTGGGTGGCAGTTCTTC.

This clonotype occurred a few times. This chain connects TRBV6-5 to TRBJ2-1, with 9 bases fitting TRBD2. The CDR3 length is 16 residues. Germline trimming cut 5 bases from V and 7 bases from J; bases unmatched to any gene: 12. Germline V CDR1 and CDR2: MNHEY, SVGAGI. CDR3 in amino acids: CASSPLLAGVQNEQFF. CDR3 bases: TGTGCCAGCAGTCCGCTGTTAGCGGGAGTACAGAATGAGCAGTTCTTC.